Listed below are T cell receptor beta chains from one sample, sequenced in a study of beta chain features in type 1 diabetes. The repertoire was sequenced with immunoSEQ multiplex PCR; TCRdb's copy has only in-frame clones and lacks some. The sample shows roughly 50,000 clones, 35% to 55% of them seen only once. The sample taken for sequencing was stem cell memory CD4+ T cells from blood. These receptors all come from a man younger than 45 with type 1 diabetes. Each CDR3 is given with its conserved first and last residue. A D gene is named only where the DNA matches it firmly. Some rows have no size entry. The others give once, few or many, or a class for an expanded clone.

d_call j_call v_call clone_size cdr3_nt cdr3_aa
TRBD2 TRBJ2-7 TRBV7-4 . TGTGCCAGCAGCTGCCCCGGGACTATTTGTTACGAGCAGTACTTC CASSCPGTICYEQYF
. TRBJ1-1 TRBV7-3 . TGTGCCAGCAGCCCCCAGGACAGTGAAGCTTTCTTT CASSPQDSEAFF
TRBD1 TRBJ2-1 TRBV6-1 . TGTGCCAGCAGACACAGGGGGCGGACGTTTGAGCAGTTCTTC CASRHRGRTFEQFF
. TRBJ2-5 TRBV7-9 few TGTGCCAGCAGCTTAGGGCGAACAGGGTCTAGAGAGACCCAGTACTTC CASSLGRTGSRETQYF
TRBD2 TRBJ2-1 TRBV18 . TGTGCCAGCTCACCGACTAGCCGAGAGCAGTTCTTC CASSPTSREQFF
. TRBJ1-1 TRBV2 . TGTGCCAGCATAGGGCAGGGCTCTGAAGCTTTCTTT CASIGQGSEAFF
TRBD1 TRBJ1-2 TRBV5-6 . TGTGCCAGCAGCCGAATCGGACAGGGGTTAGGAGGCTACACCTTC CASSRIGQGLGGYTF
. TRBJ2-5 TRBV21-1 few TGTGCTGGAGGGGTCCCCCGAGAGACCCAGTACTTC CAGGVPRETQYF
TRBD1 TRBJ1-1 TRBV7-3 . TGTGCCAGCAGCCTCGGGACAGGCACTGAAGCTTTCTTT CASSLGTGTEAFF
TRBD1 TRBJ2-6 TRBV2 . TGTGCCAGCAGGACAGGGGGCGCAGTGGCTGGGGCCAACGTCCTGACTTTC CASRTGGAVAGANVLTF